One sample yielded the 18 T cell receptor beta chains listed below, sequenced in a study of Ad26.COV2.S vaccination and SARS-CoV-2 variants. Treatment reported: some 20 received Ad26.COV2.S at low or high dose, single or two shots; 5 received placebo; per-sample allocation not given. The investigators took samples on day 63 after the first vaccine or placebo injection. This table comes from immunoSEQ multiplex PCR, and its TCRdb copy is limited to in-frame clones, with some not included. The sample has some 450,000 clones, roughly 87% seen once; the top ten hold less than 4.5%. Here the sequenced sample was peripheral blood, taken in a trial of Ad26.COV2.S vaccine versus placebo. The receptors here all came from a person aged 18-65 years who received the Ad26.COV2.S COVID-19 vaccine or a placebo.

CDR3 in amino acids: CASSSWAATNEKLFF. The CDR3 DNA reads TGCGCCAGCAGCTCGTGGGCAGCAACTAATGAAAAACTGTTTTTT. The chain links TRBV5-1 to TRBJ1-4, with no clear D. Germline CDR1 is SGHRS and CDR2 is YFSETQ. Trimming stripped 3 bases from V and 0 bases from J, with 9 bases between. This CDR3 is built from 15 residues.

This chain joins TRBV18 and TRBJ2-1; 9 bases agree with TRBD2. The CDR3 is 15 amino acids. J gave up 7 bases and V 3 bases, and 7 bases lay outside the gene matches. In germline, CDR1 is KGHSH, CDR2 LQKENI. DNA for the CDR3: TGTGCCAGCTCACCGACGAGCGGGAGGAGTAATGAGCAGTTCTTC. As protein: CASSPTSGRSNEQFF.

CDR3 amino acids: CASRQGRASGELFF. As DNA, the CDR3 is TGTGCCAGTAGACAGGGTAGAGCATCCGGGGAGCTGTTTTTT. The chain is built from TRBV11-3 and TRBJ2-2; 7 bases fit TRBD1. V dropped 9 bases and J dropped 6; count of bases not matched to a gene: 10. CDR1 is SGHNT and CDR2 is YENEEA in the germline V gene. This CDR3 has 14 amino acids.

The chain couples TRBV27 to TRBJ1-2; D uncertain. This CDR3 has 11 amino acids. Germline V lookup: CDR1 MNHEY, CDR2 SMNVEV (reference sequence). The V and J ends lost 7 bases and 8 bases respectively, with 11 bases between them. CDR3 DNA: TGTGCCAGCAACTCTGTTAACGGCTACACCTTC. The encoded protein is CASNSVNGYTF.

DNA for the CDR3: TGCAGCGTTTCACCTAGCGGAAGCTCCTACAATGAGCAGTTCTTC. Amino acid sequence: CSVSPSGSSYNEQFF. The chain couples TRBV29-1 to TRBJ2-1; 7 bases line up with TRBD2. From germline, CDR1 is SQVTM and CDR2 ANQGSEA. This CDR3 spans 15 amino acids. The V segment lost 5 bases and the J segment 0 bases; nucleotides outside the gene matches: 7.

CDR3 region: CSVADRGGTDTQYF. CDR3 in DNA: TGCAGCGTTGCAGACAGGGGTGGCACAGATACGCAGTATTTT. This chain joins TRBV29-1 and TRBJ2-3, with 8 bases aligning to TRBD1. Per the germline V gene, CDR1 is SQVTM and CDR2 is ANQGSEA. Losses at the gene ends were 4 bases for V and 1 base for J; bases not matched to a gene: 4. The CDR3 loop spans 14 amino acids.

This chain links TRBV7-8 with TRBJ2-3; the D call may be TRBD1 or TRBD2 (5 bases each). This CDR3 region has 16 residues. The V and J ends lost 5 bases and 2 bases respectively, with 17 bases between them. CDR1 and CDR2 (germline): SGHVS, FQNEAQ. The chain's CDR3 is CASSPRDPRPTDTQYF. CDR3 DNA sequence: TGTGCCAGCAGCCCCCGGGACCCCCGCCCCACAGATACGCAGTATTTT.

This clone was seen only a few times. The rearrangement uses TRBV6-5 and TRBJ2-7; 8 bases are shared with TRBD1. Per germline, CDR1 MNHEY and CDR2 SVGAGI. The CDR3 contains 13 residues. The V and J ends lost 7 bases and 4 bases, in that order; junction bases with no gene match: 6. Here the CDR3 reads CASTAGGLYEQYF. CDR3 coding DNA: TGTGCCAGCACGGCAGGGGGCTTGTACGAGCAGTACTTC.

This clone came up once. The chain carries TRBV4-2 and TRBJ2-4, with unresolved D. This CDR3 is 14 amino acids long. Trimming stripped 3 bases from V and 7 bases from J, with 13 bases between. Per the germline V gene, CDR1 is LGHNA and CDR2 is YNFKEQ. The CDR3 region is CASSQRGLLNIQYF. DNA of the CDR3: TGTGCCAGCAGCCAGAGAGGATTATTGAACATTCAGTACTTC.

The CDR3 bases are TGTGCCAGCAGCCAAGTTGCCGGGACAGGGAAGCAGTACTTC. Translation gives CASSQVAGTGKQYF. The V gene is TRBV3-1 (or the pseudogene TRBV3-2), the J gene TRBJ2-7, with TRBD1 matching 9 bases. V shed 1 base and J 8 bases; nucleotides not matched to a gene: 6. The CDR3 is 14 residues long. Germline-derived CDR1 and CDR2 are LGHDT and YNNKEL (reference sequence).

The V and J genes are TRBV16 and TRBJ2-7; 12 bases line up with TRBD2. The CDR3 has 17 residues. Germline CDR1 and CDR2: KGHSY and FQNENV. Trimming at V came to 2 bases and at J to 0 bases, leaving 5 bases not matched to a gene. As DNA, the CDR3 is TGTGCCAGCAGCCAACTATGGACTAGCGGGACCTCCTACGAGCAGTACTTC. It codes for CASSQLWTSGTSYEQYF.

The chain combines TRBV27 with TRBJ1-3, with TRBD1 as a possible D gene (5 bases). The V and J ends lost 2 bases and 3 bases respectively, with 8 bases between them. The germline V gene encodes CDR1 MNHEY and CDR2 SMNVEV (reference sequence). There are 14 residues in the CDR3. CDR3 loop: CASSLTRVGNTIYF. The DNA for the CDR3 is TGTGCCAGCAGTTTAACCAGGGTTGGAAACACCATATATTTT.

The chain recombines TRBV2 with TRBJ2-2; D unresolved. Trimming cost V 4 bases and J 7 bases, with 7 bases left between them. The CDR3 is 12 residues long. Germline CDR1 and CDR2: SNHLY and FYNNEI. CDR3 residues: CASSGSGGELFF. CDR3 bases: TGTGCCAGCAGTGGTAGTGGCGGGGAGCTGTTTTTT.

This rearrangement joins TRBV7-6 to TRBJ2-7; D is perhaps TRBD2 (6 bases). Germline V lookup: CDR1 SGHVS, CDR2 FNYEAQ. CDR3 size: 15 residues. V was cut by 0 bases and J by 3 bases, with 12 bases left in between. The CDR3 DNA follows: TGTGCCAGCAGCTTAGCAGGTCGGGGGAACTACGAGCAGTACTTC. This codes for CASSLAGRGNYEQYF.

CDR3 in DNA: TGCGCCAGCAGCGCGGGACGGCTCTACGAGCAGTACTTC. It yields the protein CASSAGRLYEQYF. The chain is built from TRBV5-1 and TRBJ2-7; perhaps TRBD2 as D (6 bases). The CDR3 extends over 13 amino acids. Germline V gives CDR1 SGHRS, CDR2 YFSETQ. V lost 4 bases to trimming and J lost 3 bases, with 11 bases between them.

This clone was detected only a few times. This chain connects TRBV7-2 to TRBJ1-5; a weak D match, TRBD1 (6 bases). V lost 5 bases to trimming and J lost 3 bases, with 20 bases between them. In germline, CDR1 is SGHTA, CDR2 FQGNSA. The CDR3 covers 17 residues. CDR3 loop: CASSPAGGLANNQPQHF. Written as DNA, the CDR3 is TGTGCCAGCAGCCCAGCCGGGGGGCTGGCAAACAATCAGCCCCAGCATTTT.

This chain connects TRBV24-1 to TRBJ1-2; TRBD1 agrees at 10 bases. Trimming at V came to 5 bases and at J to 8 bases, leaving 10 bases not matched to a gene. Germline CDR1 and CDR2: KGHDR and SFDVKD. The CDR3 runs 15 residues. CDR3 nucleotide sequence: TGTGCCACCAGTGCCCCGGGACAGGGGAAATCGGGCTACACCTTC. Translating it yields CATSAPGQGKSGYTF.

The chain has TRBV20-1 and TRBJ2-5; D remains ambiguous. The CDR3 totals 10 residues. The V gene's germline CDR1 is DFQATT and CDR2 SNEGSKA (reference sequence). The CDR3 bases are TGCAGCTTTCTTGGAGAGACCCAGTACTTC. Amino acids: CSFLGETQYF.